This T cell receptor beta chain was observed in a study of blood T cell repertoires in COVID-19. Data came from immunoSEQ multiplex PCR; TCRdb stores just in-frame clones and leaves some out. The table shows roughly 160,000 clones, with around 80% occurring only once. The CDR3 runs to 14 residues. V was pared by 5 bases and J by 8 bases, with 13 bases between. Germline-derived CDR1 and CDR2 are SEHNR and FQNEAQ (reference sequence). The TCR sequence derives from a woman aged 70-85 years in a cohort exposed to, infected with or recovered from COVID-19 (not recorded which). This rearrangement joins TRBV7-9 to TRBJ1-6, with D uncertain. Sequencing input: PBMCs or T cells enriched from blood (not recorded which). The chain's CDR3 is CASSTGALDSPLHF. CDR3 nucleotide sequence: TGTGCCAGCAGCACGGGAGCCCTCGATTCACCCCTCCACTTT.